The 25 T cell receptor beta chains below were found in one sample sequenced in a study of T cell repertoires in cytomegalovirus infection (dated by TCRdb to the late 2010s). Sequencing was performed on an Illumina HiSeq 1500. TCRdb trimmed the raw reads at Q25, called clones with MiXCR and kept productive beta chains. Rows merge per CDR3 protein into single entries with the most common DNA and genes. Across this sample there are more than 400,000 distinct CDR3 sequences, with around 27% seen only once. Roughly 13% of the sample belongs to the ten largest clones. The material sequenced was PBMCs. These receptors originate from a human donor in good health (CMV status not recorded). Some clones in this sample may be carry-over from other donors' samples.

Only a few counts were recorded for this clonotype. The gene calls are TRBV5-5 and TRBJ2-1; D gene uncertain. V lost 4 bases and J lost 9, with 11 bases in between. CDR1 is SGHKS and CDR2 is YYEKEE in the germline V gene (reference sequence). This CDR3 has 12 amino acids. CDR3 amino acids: CASSPTGGEQFF. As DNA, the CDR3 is TGTGCCAGCAGCCCGACCGGCGGTGAGCAGTTCTTC.

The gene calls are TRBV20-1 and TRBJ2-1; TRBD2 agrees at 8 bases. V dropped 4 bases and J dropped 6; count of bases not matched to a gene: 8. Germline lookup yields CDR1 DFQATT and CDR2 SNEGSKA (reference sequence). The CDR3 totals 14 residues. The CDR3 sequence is CSATVGGRFNEQFF. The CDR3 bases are TGCAGTGCTACGGTCGGCGGGAGGTTCAATGAGCAGTTCTTC.

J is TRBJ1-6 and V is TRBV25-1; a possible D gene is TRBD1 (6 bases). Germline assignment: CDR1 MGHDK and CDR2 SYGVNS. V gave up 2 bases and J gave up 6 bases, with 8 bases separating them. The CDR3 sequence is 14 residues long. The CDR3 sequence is CASSETGANSPLHF. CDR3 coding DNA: TGTGCCAGCAGTGAAACGGGGGCTAATTCACCCCTCCACTTT.

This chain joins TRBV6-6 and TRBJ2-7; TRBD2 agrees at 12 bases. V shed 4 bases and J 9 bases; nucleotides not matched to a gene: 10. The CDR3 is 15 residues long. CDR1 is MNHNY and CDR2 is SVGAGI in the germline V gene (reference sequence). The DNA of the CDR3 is TGTGCCAGCAGTTCACCTAGCGGGAGGGCCCTCGGGCAGTACTTC. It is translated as CASSSPSGRALGQYF.

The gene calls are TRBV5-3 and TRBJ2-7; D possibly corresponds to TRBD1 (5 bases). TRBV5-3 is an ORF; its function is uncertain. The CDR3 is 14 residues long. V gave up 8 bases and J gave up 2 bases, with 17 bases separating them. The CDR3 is CASSVDTGAYEQYF. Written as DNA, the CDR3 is TGTGCCAGCAGCGTGGACACAGGAGCCTACGAGCAGTACTTC.

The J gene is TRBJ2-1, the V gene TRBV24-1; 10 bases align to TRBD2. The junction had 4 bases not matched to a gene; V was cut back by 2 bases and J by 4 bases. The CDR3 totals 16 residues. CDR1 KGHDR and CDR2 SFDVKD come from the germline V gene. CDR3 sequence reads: CATSDSGLAAYNEQFF. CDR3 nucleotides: TGTGCCACCAGTGATTCCGGACTAGCGGCTTACAATGAGCAGTTCTTC.

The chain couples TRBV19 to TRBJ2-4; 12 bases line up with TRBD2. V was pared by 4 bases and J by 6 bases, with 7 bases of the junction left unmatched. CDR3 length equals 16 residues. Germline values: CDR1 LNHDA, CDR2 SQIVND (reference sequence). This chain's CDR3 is CASSRLAGVSVNIQYF. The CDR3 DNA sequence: TGTGCCAGTAGTAGACTAGCGGGAGTTTCGGTAAACATTCAGTACTTC.

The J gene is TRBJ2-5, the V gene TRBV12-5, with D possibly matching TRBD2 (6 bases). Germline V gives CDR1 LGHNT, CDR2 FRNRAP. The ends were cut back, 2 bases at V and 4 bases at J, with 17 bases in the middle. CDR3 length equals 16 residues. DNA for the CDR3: TGTGCTAGTGGTTTGTACCTAACGGGGGTTGGAGAGACCCAGTACTTC. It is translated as CASGLYLTGVGETQYF.

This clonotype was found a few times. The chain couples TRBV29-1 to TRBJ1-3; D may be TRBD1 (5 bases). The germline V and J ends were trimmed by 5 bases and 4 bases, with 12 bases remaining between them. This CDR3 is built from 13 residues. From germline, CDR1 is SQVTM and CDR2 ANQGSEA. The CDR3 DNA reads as TGCAGCGTTTTGGGCCGGGGGGGAAACACCATATATTTT. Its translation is CSVLGRGGNTIYF.

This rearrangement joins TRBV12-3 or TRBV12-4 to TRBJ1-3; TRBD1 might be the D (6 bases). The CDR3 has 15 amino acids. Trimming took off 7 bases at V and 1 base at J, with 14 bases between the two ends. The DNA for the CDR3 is TGTGCCAGCAAAAATATAGGGGGGTCTGGAAACACCATATATTTT. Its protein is CASKNIGGSGNTIYF.

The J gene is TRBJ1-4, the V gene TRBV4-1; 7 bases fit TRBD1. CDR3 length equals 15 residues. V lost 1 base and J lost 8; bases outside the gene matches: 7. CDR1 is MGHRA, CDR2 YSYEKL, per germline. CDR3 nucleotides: TGCGCCAGCAGCCAAGTTGACAGGGTTAAAGAAAAACTGTTTTTT. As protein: CASSQVDRVKEKLFF.

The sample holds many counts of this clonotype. The CDR3 DNA sequence: TGTGCCAGCAGCCCCGCAGGGTTAGCGAGCAATGAGCAGTTCTTC. Protein: CASSPAGLASNEQFF. The J gene is TRBJ2-1, the V gene TRBV7-2; D tentatively fits TRBD1 or TRBD2 (5 bases each). Germline CDR1 SGHTA, CDR2 FQGNSA. The length of the CDR3 is 15 residues. The V end lost 5 bases, the J end lost 6 bases, and 17 bases lay between the germline ends.

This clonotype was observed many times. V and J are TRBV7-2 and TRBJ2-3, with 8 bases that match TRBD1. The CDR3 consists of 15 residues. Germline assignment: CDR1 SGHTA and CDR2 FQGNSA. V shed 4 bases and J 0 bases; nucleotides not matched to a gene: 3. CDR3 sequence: CASSSWTGSTDTQYF. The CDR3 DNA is TGTGCCAGCAGCTCTTGGACAGGGAGCACAGATACGCAGTATTTT.

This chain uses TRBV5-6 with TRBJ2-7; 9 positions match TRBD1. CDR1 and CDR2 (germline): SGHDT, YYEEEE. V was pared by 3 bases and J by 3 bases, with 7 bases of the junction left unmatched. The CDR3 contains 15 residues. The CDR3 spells CASSYGTGSYYEQYV. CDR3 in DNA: TGTGCCAGCAGCTACGGGACAGGGTCTTACTACGAGCAGTACGTC.

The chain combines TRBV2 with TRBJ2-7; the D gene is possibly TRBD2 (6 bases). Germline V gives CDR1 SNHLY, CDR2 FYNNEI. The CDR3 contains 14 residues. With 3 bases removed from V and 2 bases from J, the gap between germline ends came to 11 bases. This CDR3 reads CASSDLAPTYEQYF. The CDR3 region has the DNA TGTGCCAGCAGTGACCTAGCGCCAACCTACGAGCAGTACTTC.

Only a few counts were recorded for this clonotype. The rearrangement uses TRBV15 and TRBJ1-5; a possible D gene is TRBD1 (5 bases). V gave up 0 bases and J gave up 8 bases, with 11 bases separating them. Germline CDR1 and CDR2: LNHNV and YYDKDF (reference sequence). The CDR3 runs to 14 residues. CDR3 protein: CATSRDRGREPQHF. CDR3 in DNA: TGTGCCACCAGCAGAGACAGAGGCAGGGAGCCCCAGCATTTT.

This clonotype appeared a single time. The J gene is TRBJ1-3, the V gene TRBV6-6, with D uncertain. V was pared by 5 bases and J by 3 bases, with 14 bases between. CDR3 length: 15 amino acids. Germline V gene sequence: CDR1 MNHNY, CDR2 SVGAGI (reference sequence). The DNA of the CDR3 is TGTGCCAGCAGTCCCCGGCAGAGTAATGGAAACACCATATATTTT. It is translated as CASSPRQSNGNTIYF.

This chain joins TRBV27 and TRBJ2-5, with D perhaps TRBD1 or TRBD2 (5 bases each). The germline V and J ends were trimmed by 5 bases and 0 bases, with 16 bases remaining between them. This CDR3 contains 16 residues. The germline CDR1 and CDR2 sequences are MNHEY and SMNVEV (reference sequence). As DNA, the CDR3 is TGTGCCAGCAGTCTGGGGGTGGGAAAGTACCAAGAGACCCAGTACTTC. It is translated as CASSLGVGKYQETQYF.

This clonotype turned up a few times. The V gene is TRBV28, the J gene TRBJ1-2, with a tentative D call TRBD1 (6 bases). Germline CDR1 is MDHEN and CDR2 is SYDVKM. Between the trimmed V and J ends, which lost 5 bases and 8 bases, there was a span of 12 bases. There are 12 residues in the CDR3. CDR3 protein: CASSQGGPGYTF. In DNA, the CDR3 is TGTGCCAGCAGTCAAGGGGGTCCGGGCTACACCTTC.

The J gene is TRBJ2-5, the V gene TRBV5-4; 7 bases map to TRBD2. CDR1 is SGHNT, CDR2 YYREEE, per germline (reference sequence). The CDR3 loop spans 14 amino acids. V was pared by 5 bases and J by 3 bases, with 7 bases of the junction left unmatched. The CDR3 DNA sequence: TGTGCCAGCAGAGCCGACCTAGCGGAAGAGACCCAGTACTTC. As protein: CASRADLAEETQYF.

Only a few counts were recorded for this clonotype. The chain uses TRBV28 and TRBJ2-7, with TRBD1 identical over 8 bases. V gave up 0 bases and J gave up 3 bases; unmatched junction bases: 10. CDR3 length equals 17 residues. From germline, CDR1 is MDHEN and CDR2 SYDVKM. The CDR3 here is CASSLWGGGTGIYEQYF. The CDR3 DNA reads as TGTGCCAGCAGTTTATGGGGGGGTGGGACAGGTATCTACGAGCAGTACTTC. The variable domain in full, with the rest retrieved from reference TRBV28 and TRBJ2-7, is DVKVTQSSRYLVKRTGEKVFLECVQDMDHENMFWYRQDPGLGLRLIYFSYDVKMKEKGDIPEGYSVSREKKERFSLILESASTNQTSMYLCASSLWGGGTGIYEQYFGPGTRLTVT.

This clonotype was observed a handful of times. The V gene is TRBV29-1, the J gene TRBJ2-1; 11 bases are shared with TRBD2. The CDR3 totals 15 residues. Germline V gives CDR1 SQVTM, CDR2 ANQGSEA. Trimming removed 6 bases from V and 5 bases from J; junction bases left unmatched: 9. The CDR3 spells CSVRTSGSTHNEQFF. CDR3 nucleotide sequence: TGCAGCGTCCGGACTAGCGGGTCGACACACAATGAGCAGTTCTTC.

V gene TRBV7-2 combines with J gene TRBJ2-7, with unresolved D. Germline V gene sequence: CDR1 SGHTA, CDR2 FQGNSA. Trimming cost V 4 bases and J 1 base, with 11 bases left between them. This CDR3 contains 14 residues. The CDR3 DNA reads TGTGCCAGCAGCTCCCGCAAGGATTCCTACGAGCAGTACTTC. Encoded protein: CASSSRKDSYEQYF.

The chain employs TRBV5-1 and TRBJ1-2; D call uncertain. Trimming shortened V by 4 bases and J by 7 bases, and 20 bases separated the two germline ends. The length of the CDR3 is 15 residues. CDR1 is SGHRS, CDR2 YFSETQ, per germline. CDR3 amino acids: CASSPELQRSGGYTF. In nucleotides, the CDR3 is TGCGCCAGCAGCCCGGAGCTACAGAGGAGCGGTGGCTACACCTTC.

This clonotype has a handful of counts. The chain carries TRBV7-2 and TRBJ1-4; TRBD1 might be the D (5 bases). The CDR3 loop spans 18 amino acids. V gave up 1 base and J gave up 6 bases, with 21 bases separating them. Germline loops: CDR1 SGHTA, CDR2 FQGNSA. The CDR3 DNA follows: TGTGCCAGCAGCTTAGTCGGGAGGGCAGGGCGGTTGGATGAAAAACTGTTTTTT. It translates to CASSLVGRAGRLDEKLFF.